This T cell receptor (beta chain) was sequenced during a study of human T cells and chemical hapten exposure. The study's library attached unique molecular identifiers to single cDNA molecules. Original data processing: Counting gave a median of about 89,000 TCRs per sample, with values ranging from about 23,224 to 690,600. Each CDR3 protein is one row after TCRdb ran MiXCR on the reads. V and J calls and clone size were set by TCRdb, not the authors. The data show around 120,000 distinct CDR3 sequences, over 7.5% seen once. This clonotype has at least ten counts. The study extracted total RNA from unfractionated whole blood. The receptor was derived from a human donor in good health. Some clones in this sample may be carry-over from other donors' samples. Source material: whole blood.

Here the CDR3 DNA reads TGTGCCAGCAGCCGTTTACTAGCGGGGCCCTCCTACAATGAGCAGTTCTTC. Translating gives CASSRLLAGPSYNEQFF. The J gene is TRBJ2-1, the V gene TRBV3-1; TRBD2 matches at 10 bases. Looked up from germline, CDR1 is LGHDT and CDR2 is YNNKEL (reference sequence). V shed 4 bases, J shed 0 bases, and the junction held 6 bases outside the gene matches. This CDR3 region has 17 residues.